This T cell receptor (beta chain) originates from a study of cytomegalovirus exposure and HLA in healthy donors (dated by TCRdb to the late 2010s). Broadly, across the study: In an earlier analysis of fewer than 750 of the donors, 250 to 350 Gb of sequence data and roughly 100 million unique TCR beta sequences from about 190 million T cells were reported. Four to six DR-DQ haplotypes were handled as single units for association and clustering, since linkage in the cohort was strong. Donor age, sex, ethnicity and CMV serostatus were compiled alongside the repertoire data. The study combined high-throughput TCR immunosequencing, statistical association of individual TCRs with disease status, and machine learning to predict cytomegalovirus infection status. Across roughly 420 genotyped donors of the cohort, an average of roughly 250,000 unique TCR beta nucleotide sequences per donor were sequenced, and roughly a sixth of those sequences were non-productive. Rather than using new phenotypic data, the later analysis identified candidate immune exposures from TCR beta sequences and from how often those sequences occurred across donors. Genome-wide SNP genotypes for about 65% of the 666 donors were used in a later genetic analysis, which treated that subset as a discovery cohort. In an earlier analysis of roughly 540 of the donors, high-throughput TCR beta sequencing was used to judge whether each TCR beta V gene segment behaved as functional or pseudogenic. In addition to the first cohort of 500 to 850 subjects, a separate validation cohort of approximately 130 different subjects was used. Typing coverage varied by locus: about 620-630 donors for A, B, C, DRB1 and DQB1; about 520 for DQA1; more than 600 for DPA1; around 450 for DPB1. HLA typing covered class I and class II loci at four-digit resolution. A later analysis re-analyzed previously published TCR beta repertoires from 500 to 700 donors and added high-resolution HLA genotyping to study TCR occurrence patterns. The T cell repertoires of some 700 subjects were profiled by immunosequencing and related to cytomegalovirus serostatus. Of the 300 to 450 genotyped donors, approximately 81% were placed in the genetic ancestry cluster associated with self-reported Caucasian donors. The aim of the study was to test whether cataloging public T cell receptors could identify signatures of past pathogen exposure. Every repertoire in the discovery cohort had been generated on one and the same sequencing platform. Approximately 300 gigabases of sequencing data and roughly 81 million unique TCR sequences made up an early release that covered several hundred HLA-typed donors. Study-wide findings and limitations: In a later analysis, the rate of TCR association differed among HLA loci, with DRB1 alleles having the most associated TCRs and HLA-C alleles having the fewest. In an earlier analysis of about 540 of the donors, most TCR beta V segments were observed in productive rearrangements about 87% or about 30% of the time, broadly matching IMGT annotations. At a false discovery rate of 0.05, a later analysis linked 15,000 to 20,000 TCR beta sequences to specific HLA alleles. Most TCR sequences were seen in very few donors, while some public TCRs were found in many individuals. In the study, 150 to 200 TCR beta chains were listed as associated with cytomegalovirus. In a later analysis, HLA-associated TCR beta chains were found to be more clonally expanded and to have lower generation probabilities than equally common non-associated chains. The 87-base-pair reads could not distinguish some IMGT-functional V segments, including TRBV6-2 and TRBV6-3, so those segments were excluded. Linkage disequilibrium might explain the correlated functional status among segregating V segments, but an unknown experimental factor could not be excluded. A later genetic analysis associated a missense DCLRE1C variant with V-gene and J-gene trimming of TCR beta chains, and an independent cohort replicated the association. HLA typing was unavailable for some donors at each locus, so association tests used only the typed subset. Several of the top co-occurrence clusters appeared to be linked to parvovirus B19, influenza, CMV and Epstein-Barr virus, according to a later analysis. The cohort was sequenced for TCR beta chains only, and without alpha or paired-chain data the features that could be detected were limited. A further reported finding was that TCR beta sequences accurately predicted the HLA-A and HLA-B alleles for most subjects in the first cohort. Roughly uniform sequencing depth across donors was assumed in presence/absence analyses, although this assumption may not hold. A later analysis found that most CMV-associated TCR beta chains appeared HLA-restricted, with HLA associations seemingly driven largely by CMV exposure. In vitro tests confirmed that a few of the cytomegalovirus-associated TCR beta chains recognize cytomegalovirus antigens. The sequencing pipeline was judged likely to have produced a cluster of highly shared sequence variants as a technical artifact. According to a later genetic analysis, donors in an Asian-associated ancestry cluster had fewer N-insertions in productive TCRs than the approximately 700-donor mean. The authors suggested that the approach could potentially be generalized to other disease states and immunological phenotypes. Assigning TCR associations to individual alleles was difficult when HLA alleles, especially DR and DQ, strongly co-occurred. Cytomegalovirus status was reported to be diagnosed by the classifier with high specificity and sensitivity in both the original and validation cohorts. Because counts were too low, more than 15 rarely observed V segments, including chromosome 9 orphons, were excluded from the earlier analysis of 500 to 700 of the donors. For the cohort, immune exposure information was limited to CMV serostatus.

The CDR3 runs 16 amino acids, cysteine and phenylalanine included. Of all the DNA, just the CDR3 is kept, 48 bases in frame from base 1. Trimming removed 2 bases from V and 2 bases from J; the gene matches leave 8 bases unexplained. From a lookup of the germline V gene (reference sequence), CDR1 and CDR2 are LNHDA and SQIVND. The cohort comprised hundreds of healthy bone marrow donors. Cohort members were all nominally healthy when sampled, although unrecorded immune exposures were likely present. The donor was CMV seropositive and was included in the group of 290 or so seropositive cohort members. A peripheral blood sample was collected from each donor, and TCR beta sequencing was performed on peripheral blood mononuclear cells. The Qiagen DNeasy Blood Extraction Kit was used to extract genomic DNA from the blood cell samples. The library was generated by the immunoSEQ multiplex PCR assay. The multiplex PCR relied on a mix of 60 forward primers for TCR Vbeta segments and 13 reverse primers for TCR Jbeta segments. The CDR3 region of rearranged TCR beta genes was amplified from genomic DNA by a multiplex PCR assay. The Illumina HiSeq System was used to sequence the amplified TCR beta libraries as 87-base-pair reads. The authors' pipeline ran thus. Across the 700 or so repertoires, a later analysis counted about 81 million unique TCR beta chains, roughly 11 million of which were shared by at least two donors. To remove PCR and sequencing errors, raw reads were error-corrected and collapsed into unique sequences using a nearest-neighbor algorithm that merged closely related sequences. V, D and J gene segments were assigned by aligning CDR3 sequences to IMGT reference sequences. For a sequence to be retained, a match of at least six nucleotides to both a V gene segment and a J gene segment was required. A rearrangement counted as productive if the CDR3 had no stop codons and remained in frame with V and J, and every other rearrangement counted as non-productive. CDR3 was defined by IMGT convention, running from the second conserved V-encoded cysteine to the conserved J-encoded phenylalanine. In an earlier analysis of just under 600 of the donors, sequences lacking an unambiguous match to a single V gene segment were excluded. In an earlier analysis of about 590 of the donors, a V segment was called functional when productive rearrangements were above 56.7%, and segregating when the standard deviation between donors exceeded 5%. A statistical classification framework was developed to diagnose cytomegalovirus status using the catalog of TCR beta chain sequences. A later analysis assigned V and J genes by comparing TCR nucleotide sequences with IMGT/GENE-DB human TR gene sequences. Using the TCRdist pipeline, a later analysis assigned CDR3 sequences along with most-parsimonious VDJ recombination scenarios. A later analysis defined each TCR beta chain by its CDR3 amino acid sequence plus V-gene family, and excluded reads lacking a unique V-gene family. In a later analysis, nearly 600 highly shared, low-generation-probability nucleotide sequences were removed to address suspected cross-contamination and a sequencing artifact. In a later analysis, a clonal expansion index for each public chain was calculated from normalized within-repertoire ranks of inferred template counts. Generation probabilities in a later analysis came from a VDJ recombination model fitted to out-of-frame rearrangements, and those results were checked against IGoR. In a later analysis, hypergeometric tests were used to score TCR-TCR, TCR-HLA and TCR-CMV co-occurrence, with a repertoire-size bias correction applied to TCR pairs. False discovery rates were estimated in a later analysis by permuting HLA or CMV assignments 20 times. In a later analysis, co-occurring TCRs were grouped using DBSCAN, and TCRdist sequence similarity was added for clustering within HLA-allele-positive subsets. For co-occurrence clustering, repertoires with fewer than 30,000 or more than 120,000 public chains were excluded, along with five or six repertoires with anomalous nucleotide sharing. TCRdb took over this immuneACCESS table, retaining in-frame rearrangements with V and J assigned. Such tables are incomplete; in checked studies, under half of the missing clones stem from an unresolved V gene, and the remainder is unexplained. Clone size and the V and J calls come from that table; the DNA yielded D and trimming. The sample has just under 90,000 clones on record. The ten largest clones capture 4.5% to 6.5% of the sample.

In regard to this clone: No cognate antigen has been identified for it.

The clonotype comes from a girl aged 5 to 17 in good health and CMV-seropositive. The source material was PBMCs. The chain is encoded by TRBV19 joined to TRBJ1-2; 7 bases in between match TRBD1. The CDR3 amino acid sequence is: CASSITGALLNYGYTF. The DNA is TGTGCCAGTAGTATAACAGGGGCCCTCTTAAACTATGGCTACACCTTC.